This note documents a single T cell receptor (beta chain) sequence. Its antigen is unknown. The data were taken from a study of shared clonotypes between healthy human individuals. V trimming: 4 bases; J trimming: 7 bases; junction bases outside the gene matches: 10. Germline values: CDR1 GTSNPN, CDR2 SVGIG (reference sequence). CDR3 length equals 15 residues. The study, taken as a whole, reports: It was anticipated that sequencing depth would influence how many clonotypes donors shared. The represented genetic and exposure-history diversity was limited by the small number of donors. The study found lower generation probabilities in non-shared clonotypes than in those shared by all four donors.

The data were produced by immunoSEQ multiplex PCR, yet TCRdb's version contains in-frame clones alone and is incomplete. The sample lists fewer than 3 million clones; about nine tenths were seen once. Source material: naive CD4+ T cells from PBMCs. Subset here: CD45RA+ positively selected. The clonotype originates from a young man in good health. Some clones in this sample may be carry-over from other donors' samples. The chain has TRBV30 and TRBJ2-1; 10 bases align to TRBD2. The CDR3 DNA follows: TGTGCCTGGACCCAAGGGACTAGCGTCCGGAATGAGCAGTTCTTC. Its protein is CAWTQGTSVRNEQFF.